This is a list of T cell receptor beta chains from one sample in a study of T-cell reconstitution after alpha-beta-depleted transplantation in children. One entry per CDR3 protein, called by TCRdb with MiXCR from the PCR reads. The table lists over 120,000 distinct CDR3 sequences, around 10% of them singletons. Here the sequenced sample was PBMCs, mostly from graft donor cells, taken 180 days after TCRalphabeta/CD19-depleted stem cell transplant. These TCRs come from a female patient aged 2 to 10 who had a stem cell transplant for congenital amegakaryocytic thrombocytopenia, so the T cells may come from the graft donor. Each CDR3 is given with its conserved first and last residue. A D gene is named only where the DNA matches it firmly. Clone sizes are given selectively: once, few, many, or a class where the clone is expanded.

D	V	J	size	CDR3	DNA
-	TRBV12-3/TRBV12-4	TRBJ2-1	few	CASSLVHNEQFF	TGTGCCAGCAGTTTAGTCCACAATGAGCAGTTCTTC
TRBD1	TRBV7-7	TRBJ2-7	many	CASSPGTGVEQYF	TGTGCCAGCAGCCCAGGAACAGGGGTCGAGCAGTACTTC
-	TRBV10-3	TRBJ2-5	few	CAISNTTGWWETQYF	TGTGCCATCAGCAATACTACAGGGTGGTGGGAGACCCAGTACTTC
TRBD1	TRBV7-8	TRBJ2-1	-	CASSRQGFTDEQFF	TGTGCCAGCAGCAGACAGGGTTTTACTGATGAGCAGTTCTTC
-	TRBV6-2/TRBV6-3	TRBJ2-1	-	CATYRDSYNEQFF	TGTGCCACCTACAGAGACTCCTACAATGAGCAGTTCTTC
-	TRBV27	TRBJ2-5	many	CAIPPQETQYF	TGTGCCATCCCTCCCCAAGAGACCCAGTACTTC
-	TRBV5-1	TRBJ2-1	-	CASSFGTTYNEQFF	TGCGCCAGCAGCTTCGGGACAACCTACAATGAGCAGTTCTTC
TRBD2	TRBV28	TRBJ2-5	many	CASSLRGAGQETQYF	TGTGCCAGCAGTTTGCGGGGGGCAGGGCAAGAGACCCAGTACTTC
-	TRBV7-3	TRBJ2-2	few	CASSATRYPGELFF	TGTGCCAGCAGCGCGACCCGGTATCCCGGGGAGCTGTTTTTT
-	TRBV5-1	TRBJ1-6	many	CASSSDVSSYNSPLHF	TGCGCCAGCAGCTCGGACGTCAGCTCCTATAATTCACCCCTCCACTTT
-	TRBV29-1	TRBJ1-2	few	CSVDILGDGYTF	TGCAGCGTTGATATATTGGGGGACGGGTACACCTTC
-	TRBV7-8	TRBJ2-4	many	CASSLGNGRAKNIQYF	TGTGCCAGCAGCTTAGGGAACGGCAGGGCCAAAAACATTCAGTACTTC
TRBD1	TRBV12-3/TRBV12-4	TRBJ1-1	-	CASSRQGLNTEAFF	TGTGCCAGCAGCCGACAGGGACTGAACACTGAAGCTTTCTTT
-	TRBV20-1	TRBJ2-5	many	CSARGLFQETQYF	TGCAGTGCTAGAGGACTTTTCCAAGAGACCCAGTACTTC
TRBD2	TRBV28	TRBJ2-1	few	CASSYLAGGSSYNEQFF	TGTGCCAGCAGTTATCTAGCGGGGGGGAGCTCCTACAATGAGCAGTTCTTC
-	TRBV20-1	TRBJ2-5	-	CSARDPLGPAQYF	TGCAGTGCTAGAGACCCACTAGGCCCGGCCCAGTACTTC
-	TRBV20-1	TRBJ1-1	-	CSARRGGGNTEAFF	TGCAGTGCTAGGAGGGGGGGTGGGAACACTGAAGCTTTCTTT
-	TRBV4-1	TRBJ2-3	many	CASSLLRGLTDTQYF	TGCGCCAGCAGCCTTTTGCGCGGTCTCACAGATACGCAGTATTTT
-	TRBV28	TRBJ2-7	-	CASSPRGVGRLYSYEQYF	TGTGCCAGCAGTCCTAGAGGCGTAGGGAGACTCTACTCCTACGAGCAGTACTTC
-	TRBV7-9	TRBJ1-2	many	CASSLVVANYGYTF	TGTGCCAGCAGCTTAGTAGTAGCAAACTATGGCTACACCTTC
TRBD1	TRBV20-1	TRBJ2-7	many	CSARAPGTGPNYEQYF	TGCAGTGCTAGAGCCCCCGGGACAGGGCCGAACTACGAGCAGTACTTC
TRBD1	TRBV6-5	TRBJ2-3	many	CASNNRGFSITDTQYF	TGTGCCAGCAATAACAGGGGGTTCTCTATCACAGATACGCAGTATTTT
TRBD1	TRBV6-5	TRBJ1-2	many	CASSIRTGAADGYTF	TGTGCCAGCAGTATACGGACAGGGGCGGCGGATGGCTACACCTTC
TRBD2	TRBV20-1	TRBJ2-1	-	CSASRPILAGVTNEQFF	TGCAGTGCTAGTCGCCCCATACTAGCGGGAGTCACCAATGAGCAGTTCTTC
TRBD2	TRBV12-3/TRBV12-4	TRBJ2-1	few	CASSQMTSGRDEQFF	TGTGCCAGCAGCCAAATGACTAGCGGGAGGGATGAGCAGTTCTTC
-	TRBV20-1	TRBJ2-1	many	CSARDPTPNEQFF	TGCAGTGCTAGAGATCCCACGCCCAATGAGCAGTTCTTC
-	TRBV14	TRBJ2-5	many	CASSKSREETQYF	TGTGCCAGCAGCAAAAGCAGGGAAGAGACCCAGTACTTC
-	TRBV9	TRBJ2-3	-	CASSARGSTDTQYF	TGTGCCAGCAGCGCCCGGGGTAGCACAGATACGCAGTATTTT
-	TRBV7-9	TRBJ2-2	many	CASSLAASVYTGELFF	TGTGCCAGCAGCTTAGCTGCTAGCGTCTACACCGGGGAGCTGTTTTTT
TRBD2	TRBV27	TRBJ2-7	many	CASNRRRGSEQYF	TGTGCCAGCAACCGCCGGCGGGGGAGCGAGCAGTACTTC
-	TRBV27	TRBJ2-1	many	CASSLWEWDHPYNEQFF	TGTGCCAGCAGTTTATGGGAATGGGACCATCCTTACAATGAGCAGTTCTTC
-	TRBV28	TRBJ1-5	-	CASSLGWLGGNQPQHF	TGTGCCAGCAGTTTAGGGTGGTTAGGGGGCAATCAGCCCCAGCATTTT
-	TRBV28	TRBJ1-1	many	CATKGNSEAFF	TGTGCCACCAAGGGCAATAGTGAAGCTTTCTTT
-	TRBV28	TRBJ2-7	few	CASSLAGKASYEQYF	TGTGCCAGCAGTTTAGCGGGAAAGGCATCCTACGAGCAGTACTTC
-	TRBV3-1	TRBJ1-1	many	CASSQERYTEAFF	TGTGCCAGCAGCCAAGAAAGGTACACTGAAGCTTTCTTT
TRBD2	TRBV20-1	TRBJ2-1	few	CSASSLLEREESYNEQFF	TGCAGTGCTAGCTCCTTACTAGAGCGGGAGGAATCCTACAATGAGCAGTTCTTC
-	TRBV20-1	TRBJ1-1	-	CSARDPGAGYTEAFF	TGCAGTGCTAGAGATCCAGGGGCGGGGTACACTGAAGCTTTCTTT
TRBD1	TRBV5-1	TRBJ2-5	medium-sized	CASSLGGGQGREETQYF	TGCGCCAGCAGCTTGGGGGGGGGACAGGGACGAGAAGAGACCCAGTACTTC
-	TRBV20-1	TRBJ1-1	many	CSARPAGRNTEAFF	TGCAGTGCTAGGCCTGCGGGGAGGAACACTGAAGCTTTCTTT
-	TRBV28	TRBJ1-1	many	CASGSTEAFF	TGTGCCAGCGGTAGCACTGAAGCTTTCTTT
TRBD2	TRBV28	TRBJ2-5	-	CASSSQRGGETQYF	TGTGCCAGCAGTTCCCAACGGGGGGGGGAGACCCAGTACTTC
-	TRBV5-4	TRBJ1-5	many	CASSLASGTSSPMDQPQHF	TGTGCCAGCAGCTTGGCCTCCGGGACATCCTCCCCAATGGATCAGCCCCAGCATTTT
-	TRBV7-2	TRBJ2-5	few	CASSLVSQETQYF	TGTGCCAGCAGCTTAGTGTCCCAAGAGACCCAGTACTTC
-	TRBV5-1	TRBJ2-7	few	CASSSSVPSEQYF	TGCGCCAGCAGCTCTTCGGTACCAAGCGAGCAGTACTTC
-	TRBV5-1	TRBJ2-2	many	CASSFQSANTGELFF	TGCGCCAGCAGCTTCCAATCCGCGAACACCGGGGAGCTGTTTTTT